The clone carrying this T cell receptor (beta chain) was counted many times. What it binds is not known. The entry originates in a study of T-cell reconstitution after alpha-beta-depleted transplantation in children. The V gene end was trimmed by 5 bases and the J gene end by 2 bases; junction bases not matched to a gene: 16. This CDR3 is 18 amino acids long. Unique molecular identifiers tagged the TCRbeta library. TCRdb analysed the PCR reads with MiXCR anew, one entry per CDR3 protein. This sample yields almost 250,000 distinct CDR3 sequences, of which 20% to 30% are seen a single time; roughly 2.5% belongs to the top ten. Study conclusions and caveats: Reported findings indicate that, about two months after transplant, alpha-beta T cells came from several hundred expanded clones, which were derived from non-depleted graft cells.

The rearrangement joins TRBV12-3 or TRBV12-4 to TRBJ2-7, with 9 nucleotides matching TRBD2. Sample: PBMCs, taken before TCRalphabeta/CD19-depleted stem cell transplant. This receptor was identified in a girl aged 2-10 years with Fanconi anemia, due to receive a stem cell transplant. The CDR3 loop reads CASSEGGTSPGLAYEQYF. DNA of the CDR3: TGTGCCAGCAGTGAAGGGGGGACTAGCCCTGGTCTGGCCTACGAGCAGTACTTC.